This T cell receptor (beta chain) was captured by sequencing in a study of T cell repertoires in ileal Crohn's disease. Findings of the study overall: Active smokers at surgery had more clonal expansions than non-smokers.

The method was immunoSEQ multiplex PCR; TCRdb's version includes in-frame clones alone and lacks a portion of them. The profile shows tens of thousands of clones, roughly 81% of them singletons. The germline V gene encodes CDR1 SGDLS and CDR2 YYNGEE. CDR3 length: 12 amino acids. V shed 4 bases and J shed 4 bases, with 8 bases lying between them. Notes on this clone: Its target is unknown.

The sample taken for sequencing was ileal tissue. The receptor comes from an adult with Crohn's disease. The gene calls are TRBV9 and TRBJ2-5; D unclear. The CDR3 nucleotides read TGTGCCAGCAGCTTTCCTTCAGAGACCCAGTACTTC. It specifies CASSFPSETQYF.